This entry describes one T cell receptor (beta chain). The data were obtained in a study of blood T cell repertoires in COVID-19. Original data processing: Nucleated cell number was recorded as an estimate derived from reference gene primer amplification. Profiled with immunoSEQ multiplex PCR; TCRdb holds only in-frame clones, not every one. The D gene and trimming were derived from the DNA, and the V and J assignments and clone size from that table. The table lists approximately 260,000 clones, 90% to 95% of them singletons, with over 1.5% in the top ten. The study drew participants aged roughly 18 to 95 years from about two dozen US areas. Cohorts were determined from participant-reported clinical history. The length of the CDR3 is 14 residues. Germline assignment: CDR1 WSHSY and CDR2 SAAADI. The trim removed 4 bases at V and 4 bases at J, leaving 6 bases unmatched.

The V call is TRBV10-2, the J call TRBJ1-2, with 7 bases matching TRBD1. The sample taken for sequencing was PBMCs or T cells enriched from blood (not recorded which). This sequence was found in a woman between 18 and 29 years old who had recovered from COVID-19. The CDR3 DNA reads TGCGCCAGCAGTGGAGACAGGGTGCCCTATGGCTACACCTTC. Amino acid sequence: CASSGDRVPYGYTF.